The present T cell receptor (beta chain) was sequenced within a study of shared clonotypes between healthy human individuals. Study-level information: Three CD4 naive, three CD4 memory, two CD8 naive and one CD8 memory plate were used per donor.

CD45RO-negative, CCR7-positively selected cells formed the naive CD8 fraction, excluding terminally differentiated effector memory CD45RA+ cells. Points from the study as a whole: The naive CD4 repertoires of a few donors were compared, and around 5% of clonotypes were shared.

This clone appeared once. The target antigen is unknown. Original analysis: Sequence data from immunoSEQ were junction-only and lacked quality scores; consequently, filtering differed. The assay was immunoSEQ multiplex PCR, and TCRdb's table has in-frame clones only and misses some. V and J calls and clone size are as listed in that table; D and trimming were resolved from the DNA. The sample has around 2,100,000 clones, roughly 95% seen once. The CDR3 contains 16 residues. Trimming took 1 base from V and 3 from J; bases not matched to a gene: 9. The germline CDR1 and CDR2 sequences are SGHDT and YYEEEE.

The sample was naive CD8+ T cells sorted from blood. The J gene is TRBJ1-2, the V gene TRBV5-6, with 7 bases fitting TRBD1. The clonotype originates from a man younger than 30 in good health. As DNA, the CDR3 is TGTGCCAGCAGCTTGTGGGGCGAACAGGGGCACTATGGCTACACCTTC. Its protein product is CASSLWGEQGHYGYTF. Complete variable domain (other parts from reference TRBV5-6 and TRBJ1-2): DAGVTQSPTHLIKTRGQQVTLRCSPKSGHDTVSWYQQALGQGPQFIFQYYEEEERQRGNFPDRFSGHQFPNYSSELNVNALLLGDSALYLCASSLWGEQGHYGYTFGSGTRLTVV.